These T cell receptor beta chains were read from a single sample in a study of T cell responses to AZD1222 COVID-19 vaccine. Produced via immunoSEQ multiplex PCR; TCRdb's table is partial and in-frame only. The table lists tens of thousands of clones, roughly 87% of them singletons. The specimen comprised peripheral blood, sampled on day 0 of AZD1222 vaccination. All receptors come from an adult in good health. CDR3s include the opening cysteine and the closing phenylalanine or tryptophan. D genes are given only for firm matches. Clone size is shown for a subset of rows, as once, few, many or a class of expanded clone.

d_gene: TRBD1
j_gene: TRBJ1-4
abundance: .
v_gene: TRBV5-5
CDR3nt: TGTGCCAGCAGCACGGGGACAGGCTTTCTCAATGAAAAACTGTTTTTT
CDR3aa: CASSTGTGFLNEKLFF

d_gene: .
j_gene: TRBJ2-5
abundance: .
v_gene: TRBV6-6
CDR3nt: TGTGCCAGCAGTTACAACAGCCAAGAGACCCAGTACTTC
CDR3aa: CASSYNSQETQYF

d_gene: TRBD2
j_gene: TRBJ2-7
abundance: .
v_gene: TRBV2
CDR3nt: TGTGCCAGCACTCCCGATCGGGGACTAGTGAGTTACGAGCAGTACTTC
CDR3aa: CASTPDRGLVSYEQYF

d_gene: .
j_gene: TRBJ1-3
abundance: .
v_gene: TRBV3-1/TRBV3-2
CDR3nt: TGTGCCAGCAGCCAAGAAATGGTCTCTGGAAACACCATATATTTT
CDR3aa: CASSQEMVSGNTIYF

d_gene: TRBD1
j_gene: TRBJ2-7
abundance: .
v_gene: TRBV2
CDR3nt: TGTGCCAGCAGCAAACAGGGGGCAACCTACGAGCAGTACTTC
CDR3aa: CASSKQGATYEQYF

d_gene: .
j_gene: TRBJ1-5
abundance: .
v_gene: TRBV10-2
CDR3nt: TGCGCCAGCCGGGACCCTACGCAGCCCCAGCATTTT
CDR3aa: CASRDPTQPQHF

d_gene: .
j_gene: TRBJ2-1
abundance: .
v_gene: TRBV5-5
CDR3nt: TGTGCCAGCAGAGGACTACTGGCGAGTTCCTACAATGAGCAGTTCTTC
CDR3aa: CASRGLLASSYNEQFF

d_gene: .
j_gene: TRBJ2-5
abundance: .
v_gene: TRBV6-2/TRBV6-3
CDR3nt: TGTGCCAGCAGCCCCGGGGAGGAGACCCAGTACTTC
CDR3aa: CASSPGEETQYF

d_gene: .
j_gene: TRBJ1-3
abundance: .
v_gene: TRBV21-1
CDR3nt: TGTGCCAGCTCCCCCCGGTCGGCTGGAAACACCATATATTTT
CDR3aa: CASSPRSAGNTIYF

d_gene: .
j_gene: TRBJ1-1
abundance: .
v_gene: TRBV7-9
CDR3nt: TGTGCCAGCAGTTCCCGATTTACGAACGCTGAAGCTTTCTTT
CDR3aa: CASSSRFTNAEAFF

d_gene: .
j_gene: TRBJ1-5
abundance: .
v_gene: TRBV28
CDR3nt: TGTGCCACCGAAGACAGCCGCAATCAGCCCCAGCATTTT
CDR3aa: CATEDSRNQPQHF

d_gene: TRBD1
j_gene: TRBJ1-4
abundance: .
v_gene: TRBV6-5
CDR3nt: TGTGCCAGCAGCTCGACAGGGGCGGGTAATGAAAAACTGTTTTTT
CDR3aa: CASSSTGAGNEKLFF

d_gene: TRBD1
j_gene: TRBJ1-5
abundance: .
v_gene: TRBV19
CDR3nt: TGTGCCAGTAGTATAATGGGACAGGGCAATCAGCCCCAGCATTTT
CDR3aa: CASSIMGQGNQPQHF

d_gene: .
j_gene: TRBJ1-4
abundance: .
v_gene: TRBV5-6
CDR3nt: TGTGCCAGCACCGGCGCGGTCGGAACTAATGAAAAACTGTTTTTT
CDR3aa: CASTGAVGTNEKLFF

d_gene: .
j_gene: TRBJ2-1
abundance: .
v_gene: TRBV29-1
CDR3nt: TGCAGCGTTGACAATGAGCAGTTCTTC
CDR3aa: CSVDNEQFF

d_gene: .
j_gene: TRBJ2-1
abundance: .
v_gene: TRBV24-1
CDR3nt: TGTGCCACCAGTGCCCCACATTGGGGGTACAATGAGCAGTTCTTC
CDR3aa: CATSAPHWGYNEQFF

d_gene: .
j_gene: TRBJ1-4
abundance: .
v_gene: TRBV4-3
CDR3nt: TGCGCCAGCAGCCAAGTTGGAGGGCGTGACGAAAAACTGTTTTTT
CDR3aa: CASSQVGGRDEKLFF

d_gene: TRBD2
j_gene: TRBJ2-2
abundance: .
v_gene: TRBV7-8
CDR3nt: TGTGCCAGCAGCCTACTAGCGGGAGGCAAGGCCGGGGAGCTGTTTTTT
CDR3aa: CASSLLAGGKAGELFF

d_gene: TRBD1
j_gene: TRBJ1-1
abundance: .
v_gene: TRBV13
CDR3nt: TGTGCCAGCAGCTTTGACAGGGTTGAAACTGAAGCTTTCTTT
CDR3aa: CASSFDRVETEAFF

d_gene: .
j_gene: TRBJ2-1
abundance: .
v_gene: TRBV19
CDR3nt: TGTGCCAGTAGTCCGCCGGGGTACAATGAGCAGTTCTTC
CDR3aa: CASSPPGYNEQFF

d_gene: .
j_gene: TRBJ2-1
abundance: .
v_gene: TRBV19
CDR3nt: TGTGCCAGTACCCCAGCCGGGGGGCTAGTCAATGAGCAGTTCTTC
CDR3aa: CASTPAGGLVNEQFF

d_gene: TRBD2
j_gene: TRBJ2-1
abundance: .
v_gene: TRBV4-2
CDR3nt: TGTGCCAGCAGCGGAGGCGGGGGGTTGAATGAGCAGTTCTTC
CDR3aa: CASSGGGGLNEQFF

d_gene: TRBD1
j_gene: TRBJ1-1
abundance: .
v_gene: TRBV7-2
CDR3nt: TGTGCCAGCAGCTTACAGGGGGCGAGCACTGAAGCTTTCTTT
CDR3aa: CASSLQGASTEAFF

d_gene: .
j_gene: TRBJ2-1
abundance: once
v_gene: TRBV24-1
CDR3nt: TGTGCCACCGAAGGGAGCTGGTCCAATGAGCAGTTCTTC
CDR3aa: CATEGSWSNEQFF

d_gene: .
j_gene: TRBJ2-2
abundance: .
v_gene: TRBV9
CDR3nt: TGTGCCAGCGAGAACCCCAGAGCCGAGGTGGGCTCCGGGGAGCTGTTTTTT
CDR3aa: CASENPRAEVGSGELFF

d_gene: TRBD1
j_gene: TRBJ1-2
abundance: .
v_gene: TRBV7-3
CDR3nt: TGTGCCAGCAGCCCCGGGACAGGGGTTGGCTACACCTTC
CDR3aa: CASSPGTGVGYTF

d_gene: .
j_gene: TRBJ1-5
abundance: .
v_gene: TRBV2
CDR3nt: TGTGCCAGCGCGAAGGGATACTCGTCCAGCCGTCAGCCCCAGCATTTT
CDR3aa: CASAKGYSSSRQPQHF

d_gene: .
j_gene: TRBJ2-7
abundance: .
v_gene: TRBV7-8
CDR3nt: TGTGCCAGCAGCCCTCAGGACACCATCTACGAGCAGTACTTC
CDR3aa: CASSPQDTIYEQYF

d_gene: TRBD1
j_gene: TRBJ1-4
abundance: .
v_gene: TRBV7-8
CDR3nt: TGTGCCAGCAGCATTTACAGGGGAGAAAAACTGTTTTTT
CDR3aa: CASSIYRGEKLFF

d_gene: TRBD2
j_gene: TRBJ2-1
abundance: .
v_gene: TRBV6-2/TRBV6-3
CDR3nt: TGTGCCAGCAGTTACATACGGGGGGAGGTCTACAATGAGCAGTTCTTC
CDR3aa: CASSYIRGEVYNEQFF

d_gene: .
j_gene: TRBJ2-1
abundance: .
v_gene: TRBV7-3
CDR3nt: TGTGCCAGCAGCTTAAGTACTAACCCTGAGGGTGAGCAGTTCTTC
CDR3aa: CASSLSTNPEGEQFF

d_gene: .
j_gene: TRBJ2-7
abundance: few
v_gene: TRBV5-1
CDR3nt: TGCGCCAGCAGCCCGAACGGCGGGATCAGGGACGAGCAGTACTTC
CDR3aa: CASSPNGGIRDEQYF

d_gene: .
j_gene: TRBJ2-2
abundance: .
v_gene: TRBV7-9
CDR3nt: TGTGCCAGCAGCCGACAGAACACCGGGGAGCTGTTTTTT
CDR3aa: CASSRQNTGELFF

d_gene: .
j_gene: TRBJ2-1
abundance: .
v_gene: TRBV6-6
CDR3nt: TGTGCCAGCGCTAGGGGAGGGGGTGAGCAGTTCTTC
CDR3aa: CASARGGGEQFF

d_gene: TRBD1
j_gene: TRBJ2-7
abundance: .
v_gene: TRBV6-1
CDR3nt: TGTGCCAGCAGTGTTTGGGAGACAGGGAGTTCCTACGAGCAGTACTTC
CDR3aa: CASSVWETGSSYEQYF

d_gene: TRBD2
j_gene: TRBJ2-3
abundance: .
v_gene: TRBV7-2
CDR3nt: TGTGCCAGCAGCTACCAAGCGGGAGGGTCAGATACGCAGTATTTT
CDR3aa: CASSYQAGGSDTQYF

d_gene: .
j_gene: TRBJ2-7
abundance: .
v_gene: TRBV11-3
CDR3nt: TGTGCCAGCAGCTCTACAGGTCCCCAAGTGCAGTACTTC
CDR3aa: CASSSTGPQVQYF

d_gene: TRBD1
j_gene: TRBJ1-2
abundance: .
v_gene: TRBV12-3/TRBV12-4
CDR3nt: TGTGCCAGCACTGACAGGGGCAACTATGGCTACACCTTC
CDR3aa: CASTDRGNYGYTF

d_gene: TRBD2
j_gene: TRBJ2-7
abundance: .
v_gene: TRBV6-1
CDR3nt: TGTGCCAGCAGTGAAGACACAGCGGGAGGGCAGGAGCAGTACTTC
CDR3aa: CASSEDTAGGQEQYF

d_gene: TRBD2
j_gene: TRBJ2-7
abundance: .
v_gene: TRBV2
CDR3nt: TGTGCCAGCAGGGACGGACTAGCGGGGACCTACGAGCAGTACTTC
CDR3aa: CASRDGLAGTYEQYF

d_gene: .
j_gene: TRBJ2-5
abundance: .
v_gene: TRBV28
CDR3nt: TGTGCCAGCAGTCAACCACGCGGCAGGGGTTGGGAGACCCAGTACTTC
CDR3aa: CASSQPRGRGWETQYF

d_gene: .
j_gene: TRBJ1-3
abundance: .
v_gene: TRBV27
CDR3nt: TGTGCCAGCAGCCTTGACCGGACACCCGGGAACACCATATATTTT
CDR3aa: CASSLDRTPGNTIYF

d_gene: TRBD2
j_gene: TRBJ2-3
abundance: .
v_gene: TRBV4-1
CDR3nt: TGCGCCAGCAGCCGTTACTTAGCGGGTATGAGAGATACGCAGTATTTT
CDR3aa: CASSRYLAGMRDTQYF